Each of the 29 T cell receptor beta chains below was sequenced from the same sample in a study of T-cell reconstitution after alpha-beta-depleted transplantation in children. TCRbeta library construction was performed incorporating unique molecular identifiers. TCRdb processed the PCR reads anew with MiXCR; each CDR3 protein has one entry. The sample lists 700,000 to 950,000 distinct CDR3 sequences, roughly 15% seen once, with roughly 4.8% in the top ten. This material consisted of PBMCs, mostly from graft donor cells, taken 360 days after TCRalphabeta/CD19-depleted stem cell transplant. These receptors were obtained from a male patient aged 5 to 17 who had a stem cell transplant for acute lymphoblastic leukemia, so the T cells may come from the graft donor.

The table lists this clonotype with a few counts. The V gene is TRBV5-4, the J gene TRBJ2-5; tentatively, D is TRBD2 (6 bases). Trimming left V 1 base short and J 3 bases short, with 10 bases between. CDR3 length: 14 amino acids. The germline V gene has CDR1 SGHNT and CDR2 YYREEE (reference sequence). This CDR3 is CASSLRTTKETQYF. For the CDR3, the DNA is TGTGCCAGCAGCTTGCGGACTACTAAAGAGACCCAGTACTTC.

The chain couples TRBV5-1 to TRBJ2-1, with a possible D match to TRBD2 (5 bases). V was shortened by 3 bases and J by 3 bases, with 7 bases between the two germline ends. From germline, CDR1 is SGHRS and CDR2 YFSETQ. CDR3 length: 13 residues. CDR3 coding DNA: TGCGCCAGCAGCTGGGGAGTCTACAATGAGCAGTTCTTC. The encoded protein is CASSWGVYNEQFF.

DNA of the CDR3: TGTGCCAGCAGCTTAGTACCGGTCACTGAAGCTTTCTTT. Its translation: CASSLVPVTEAFF. The chain recombines TRBV7-9 with TRBJ1-1; D is unclear. V dropped 1 base and J dropped 4 bases, with 7 bases sitting between them. This CDR3 comprises 13 residues. Germline values: CDR1 SEHNR, CDR2 FQNEAQ (reference sequence).

A few counts support this clonotype. The chain joins TRBV29-1 to TRBJ2-5; 9 bases match TRBD1. The germline gives CDR1 SQVTM, CDR2 ANQGSEA. Trimming at V came to 3 bases and at J to 5 bases, leaving 10 bases not matched to a gene. This CDR3 contains 15 residues. The CDR3 DNA reads TGCAGCGTTGACGACGGACAGGGGATGTGGGAGACCCAGTACTTC. Residues: CSVDDGQGMWETQYF.

The V and J genes are TRBV5-1 and TRBJ2-5; 12 nucleotides match TRBD2. V lost 3 bases, J lost 5 bases, and 8 bases stayed unmatched. Germline CDR1 and CDR2: SGHRS and YFSETQ. The CDR3 sequence is 16 residues long. The CDR3 reads CASSWTRLAGVETQYF. Written as DNA, the CDR3 is TGCGCCAGCAGCTGGACCAGACTAGCGGGAGTGGAGACCCAGTACTTC.

This clonotype was observed many times. CDR3 region: CSAMTDTAKNIQYF. In DNA, the CDR3 is TGCAGTGCCATGACCGATACAGCCAAAAACATTCAGTACTTC. The rearrangement uses TRBV20-1 and TRBJ2-4, with unresolved D. The V end lost 6 bases, the J end lost 0 bases, and 12 bases lay between the germline ends. CDR3 length equals 14 residues. Looked up from germline, CDR1 is DFQATT and CDR2 is SNEGSKA (reference sequence).

This clonotype was observed once. The chain couples TRBV11-2 to TRBJ2-7; no definite D call. Trimming removed 5 bases from V and 6 bases from J, with 11 bases in between. The CDR3 has 12 residues. Germline CDR1 and CDR2: SGHAT and FQNNGV. The CDR3 DNA is TGTGCCAGCAGCCTCGCACGGACCGAGCAGTACTTC. It codes for CASSLARTEQYF.

This rearrangement joins TRBV7-6 to TRBJ2-2; a possible D gene is TRBD1 (6 bases). V lost 1 base and J 4 bases, leaving 10 bases between the germline ends. This CDR3 is built from 15 residues. Germline V CDR1 and CDR2: SGHVS, FNYEAQ. The CDR3 loop is CASSLDSRGTGELFF. DNA of the CDR3: TGTGCCAGCAGCTTAGATAGCAGGGGCACCGGGGAGCTGTTTTTT. Full variable domain (outside the CDR3, taken from reference TRBV7-6 and TRBJ2-2): GAGVSQSPRYKVTKRGQDVALRCDPISGHVSLYWYRQALGQGPEFLTYFNYEAQQDKSGLPNDRFSAERPEGSISTLTIQRTEQRDSAMYRCASSLDSRGTGELFFGEGSRLTVL.

The chain joins TRBV5-1 to TRBJ2-1, with 11 positions matching TRBD2. The CDR3 is 18 amino acids. From germline, CDR1 is SGHRS and CDR2 YFSETQ. V lost 0 bases, J lost 8 bases, and 13 bases stayed unmatched. The CDR3 coding sequence is TGCGCCAGCAGCTTGGCCGGACTAGCGGGCCTGAGGGGCGATGAGCAGTTCTTC. Protein: CASSLAGLAGLRGDEQFF.

Only a few counts were recorded for this clonotype. This chain uses TRBV27 with TRBJ2-3; no clear D gene. Germline CDR1 and CDR2: MNHEY and SMNVEV (reference sequence). Between the trimmed V and J ends, which lost 5 bases and 2 bases, there was a span of 17 bases. The CDR3 sequence is 16 residues long. This CDR3 is CASSPHVNDVTDTQYF. The CDR3 region has the DNA TGTGCCAGCAGTCCCCATGTGAACGACGTCACAGATACGCAGTATTTT.

There are a few counts of this clonotype. The rearrangement joins TRBV20-1 to TRBJ2-4, with unresolved D. Trimming took off 5 bases at V and 1 base at J, with 12 bases between the two ends. Per germline, CDR1 DFQATT and CDR2 SNEGSKA (reference sequence). The CDR3 is 14 residues long. The CDR3 region is CSALRSIAKNIQYF. The CDR3 nucleotides are TGCAGTGCTTTAAGGTCTATCGCCAAAAACATTCAGTACTTC.

This clonotype has only a few counts. The chain links TRBV4-3 to TRBJ1-2; 8 nucleotides align to TRBD1. V lost 1 base to trimming and J lost 3 bases; unmatched junction nucleotides: 4. The CDR3 sequence is 15 residues long. CDR1 is LGHNA and CDR2 is YSLEER in the germline V gene. In DNA form, the CDR3 reads TGCGCCAGCAGCCAAGGGACAGGGTTTGACTATGGCTACACCTTC. Translation gives CASSQGTGFDYGYTF.

This clonotype was recorded at least ten times. The chain employs TRBV10-3 and TRBJ1-2, with a weak D call TRBD1 (5 bases). The CDR3 consists of 14 residues. CDR1 and CDR2 from the germline V gene are ENHRY and SYGVKD. Trimming took 6 bases from V and 2 from J, leaving 13 bases between them. The CDR3 nucleotides are TGTGCCATCAGGAGGACGGGGACCAACTATGGCTACACCTTC. This encodes CAIRRTGTNYGYTF.

This sequence joins TRBV4-1 and TRBJ2-1; TRBD2 matches 11 bases. The CDR3 is 16 residues long. V trimming: 0 bases; J trimming: 5 bases; junction bases outside the gene matches: 3. Germline lookup yields CDR1 MGHRA and CDR2 YSYEKL. CDR3 nucleotide sequence: TGCGCCAGCAGCCAAGAGACTAGCGGGGTTAACAATGAGCAGTTCTTC. Translated, it gives CASSQETSGVNNEQFF.

Details on this clonotype: This sequence may be a read error, since a much larger clone differs from it by one base. The chain is built from TRBV10-3 and TRBJ1-5; D is undetermined. The CDR3 is 15 amino acids. In germline, CDR1 is ENHRY, CDR2 SYGVKD. V was clipped by 6 bases and J by 3 bases, with 15 bases between them. The CDR3, as DNA: TGTGCCATCAGAGAACGGAGCGAGGCCAATCAGCCCCAGCATTTT. This codes for CAIRERSEANQPQHF.

This clonotype was detected only a few times. The J gene is TRBJ1-1, the V gene TRBV6-6; maybe TRBD1 (6 bases). The germline V gene has CDR1 MNHNY and CDR2 SVGAGI (reference sequence). V was cut by 6 bases and J by 4 bases, with 12 bases left in between. This CDR3 is built from 13 residues. The CDR3 DNA reads TGTGCCAGCAGGCCCCGGACAGTCACTGAAGCTTTCTTT. Translating it yields CASRPRTVTEAFF.

The chain is built from TRBV12-3 or TRBV12-4 and TRBJ1-2, with D possibly matching TRBD1 (6 bases). V was shortened by 6 bases and J by 1 base, with 12 bases between the two germline ends. The CDR3 is 14 residues long. The CDR3 nucleotides are TGTGCCAGCAGGCCCTCAGGGGTTAACTATGGCTACACCTTC. As protein: CASRPSGVNYGYTF.

This chain connects TRBV27 to TRBJ2-7, with TRBD1 as a possible D gene (5 bases). The CDR3 spans 12 residues. Trimming took off 8 bases at V and 1 base at J, with 9 bases between the two ends. The germline CDR1 and CDR2 sequences are MNHEY and SMNVEV (reference sequence). CDR3 DNA: TGTGCCAGCCAGGGTTTATCCTACGAGCAGTACTTC. It translates to CASQGLSYEQYF.

This clonotype has at least ten counts. CDR3 residues: CSAHHRGIFRRDIQYF. CDR3 coding DNA: TGCAGTGCTCACCACAGGGGTATCTTTCGGCGCGACATTCAGTACTTC. V is TRBV20-1 and J is TRBJ2-4; 7 positions match TRBD1. The CDR3 is 16 amino acids. Germline V CDR1 and CDR2: DFQATT, SNEGSKA (reference sequence). J was trimmed by 8 bases and V by 5 bases; bases with no gene match: 18.

The V gene is TRBV12-3 or TRBV12-4, the J gene TRBJ1-4, with 9 positions matching TRBD1. The trim removed 5 bases at V and 4 bases at J, leaving 5 bases unmatched. The CDR3 is made up of 15 amino acids. The CDR3 is CASSPGTGFNEKLFF. In DNA form, the CDR3 reads TGTGCCAGCAGTCCCGGGACAGGGTTTAATGAAAAACTGTTTTTT.

V and J are TRBV12-5 and TRBJ2-5; 14 positions agree with TRBD2. The CDR3 runs to 17 residues. V shed 6 bases and J 1 base; nucleotides not matched to a gene: 7. Germline V gene data show CDR1 as LGHNT and CDR2 as FRNRAP. The chain's CDR3 is CASGPGLAGVGQETQYF. The CDR3 DNA reads as TGTGCTAGTGGCCCGGGACTAGCGGGAGTAGGCCAAGAGACCCAGTACTTC.

This clonotype was picked up a small number of times. The rearrangement uses TRBV7-6 and TRBJ2-1, with D possibly matching TRBD1 (7 bases). The germline V and J ends were trimmed by 5 bases and 4 bases, with 18 bases remaining between them. The CDR3 is 16 residues long. Germline-derived CDR1 and CDR2 are SGHVS and FNYEAQ. The CDR3 coding sequence is TGTGCCAGCAGCGGACCCGGAGGGGGCGCTTACAATGAGCAGTTCTTC. As protein: CASSGPGGGAYNEQFF.

This clonotype was recorded at least ten times. The gene calls are TRBV24-1 and TRBJ2-1, with 14 bases aligning to TRBD2. V lost 3 bases, J lost 6 bases, and 6 bases stayed unmatched. The germline gives CDR1 KGHDR, CDR2 SFDVKD. This CDR3 has 17 residues. CDR3: CATSDPQGTSGSNEQFF. Here the CDR3 DNA reads TGTGCCACCAGTGATCCTCAGGGGACTAGCGGGAGCAATGAGCAGTTCTTC.

This clonotype was seen only a few times. The gene calls are TRBV11-2 and TRBJ2-2; D is possibly TRBD2 (6 bases). The CDR3 runs to 16 residues. The ends were cut back, 5 bases at V and 5 bases at J, with 18 bases in the middle. Germline loops: CDR1 SGHAT, CDR2 FQNNGV. CDR3 protein: CASSPLGSGVTGELFF. CDR3 nucleotide sequence: TGTGCCAGCAGCCCTTTGGGTAGCGGCGTAACCGGGGAGCTGTTTTTT.

This clonotype was found a few times. The rearrangement links TRBV27 to TRBJ1-1; D is ambiguous. The CDR3 sequence is 15 residues long. V was cut by 7 bases and J by 7 bases, with 22 bases left in between. The germline CDR1 and CDR2 sequences are MNHEY and SMNVEV (reference sequence). In DNA form, the CDR3 reads TGTGCCAGCATGGAAAGTCTTAGAGGAGGGATTGAAGCTTTCTTT. It codes for CASMESLRGGIEAFF.

The chain couples TRBV6-5 to TRBJ2-3; 10 positions match TRBD2. Germline values: CDR1 MNHEY, CDR2 SVGAGI. V trimming: 5 bases; J trimming: 2 bases; junction bases outside the gene matches: 7. This CDR3 is built from 16 residues. In nucleotides, the CDR3 is TGTGCCAGCAGTATACGACTAGCGGGCCTCACAGATACGCAGTATTTT. Translation: CASSIRLAGLTDTQYF.

This chain uses TRBV12-3 or TRBV12-4 with TRBJ2-1; TRBD1 is a possible D gene (5 bases). The length of the CDR3 is 13 residues. V was pared by 7 bases and J by 5 bases, with 12 bases between. CDR3 sequence reads: CASIDLGDNEQFF. The CDR3 DNA is TGTGCCAGCATCGATCTAGGGGACAATGAGCAGTTCTTC.

This chain joins TRBV5-1 and TRBJ2-1, with 10 bases aligning to TRBD2. The CDR3 consists of 16 residues. Unmatched junction bases numbered 9, after V lost 4 bases and J lost 5 bases. Germline loops: CDR1 SGHRS, CDR2 YFSETQ. CDR3: CASSATITSGDNEQFF. The CDR3 nucleotides read TGCGCCAGCAGCGCTACCATTACTAGCGGGGACAATGAGCAGTTCTTC.

This clonotype was seen only a few times. The rearrangement links TRBV12-3 or TRBV12-4 to TRBJ2-4; D may be TRBD1 (6 bases). This CDR3 region has 16 residues. V was pared by 7 bases and J by 0 bases, with 16 bases between. Here the CDR3 reads CASKEGQIVAKNIQYF. The CDR3 region has the DNA TGTGCCAGCAAAGAAGGACAGATTGTAGCCAAAAACATTCAGTACTTC.